This T cell receptor beta chain came from a study of T cell repertoires in cytomegalovirus infection. Study context: Public signatures in TCR beta pointed to CMV infection and matching HLA type.

The CDR3 sequence is 16 residues long. Germline CDR1 and CDR2: ENHRY and SYGVKD. V was clipped by 4 bases and J by 2 bases; unmatched bases: 7. Study results and limitations: There were carriers of CMV plus the relevant HLA, and cumulative public TCR beta family frequency identified them. The response measured ex vivo was dominated by TCR beta clonotypes (HLA-C-restricted and CMV-specific).

Of note for this clonotype: Its antigen is still unknown.

MiXCR was run by TCRdb on the reads, yielding one entry per CDR3 protein. The table has about 310,000 distinct CDR3 sequences, 15% to 20% seen once. J is TRBJ2-7 and V is TRBV10-3; 11 bases are shared with TRBD2. The specimen sequenced was PBMCs. The receptor was isolated from a human donor in good health (CMV status not recorded). Some clones in this sample may be carry-over from other donors' samples. CDR3 DNA: TGTGCCATCAGTGGGGGAGGGACTAGCGGCACCTACGAGCAGTACTTC. As protein: CAISGGGTSGTYEQYF.